This TCR beta chain originates from a study of T cells after yellow fever vaccination. Of note for this clonotype: Its specificity is unknown.

5'RACE template switching generated TCR cDNA, adding a universal primer site and UMIs. TCRdb reprocessed the 5' RACE reads with MiXCR, giving one entry per CDR3 protein. The sample consists of fewer than 500,000 distinct CDR3 sequences, roughly a sixth of them appearing once. Overall study results and limits: After the booster, over 95% of CD4 and more than 75% of CD8 primary-response clones were re-detected.

This clonotype was sampled from a man between 18 and 35 years old who received the YFV17D yellow fever vaccine. The material was PBMCs, obtained before the yellow fever booster vaccination.

The CDR3 reads CASSSRDRPNTGELFF. The CDR3 DNA is TGTGCCAGCAGCTCCCGGGACAGGCCGAACACCGGGGAGCTGTTTTTT. The V call is TRBV5-5, the J call TRBJ2-2, with 8 bases aligning to TRBD1. This CDR3 is built from 16 residues. Germline trimming cut 3 bases from V and 0 bases from J; bases unmatched to any gene: 4. The germline gives CDR1 SGHKS, CDR2 YYEKEE (reference sequence). The whole variable domain, remainder taken from reference TRBV5-5 and TRBJ2-2, is DAGVTQSPTHLIKTRGQQVTLRCSPISGHKSVSWYQQVLGQGPQFIFQYYEKEERGRGNFPDRFSARQFPNYSSELNVNALLLGDSALYLCASSSRDRPNTGELFFGEGSRLTVL.